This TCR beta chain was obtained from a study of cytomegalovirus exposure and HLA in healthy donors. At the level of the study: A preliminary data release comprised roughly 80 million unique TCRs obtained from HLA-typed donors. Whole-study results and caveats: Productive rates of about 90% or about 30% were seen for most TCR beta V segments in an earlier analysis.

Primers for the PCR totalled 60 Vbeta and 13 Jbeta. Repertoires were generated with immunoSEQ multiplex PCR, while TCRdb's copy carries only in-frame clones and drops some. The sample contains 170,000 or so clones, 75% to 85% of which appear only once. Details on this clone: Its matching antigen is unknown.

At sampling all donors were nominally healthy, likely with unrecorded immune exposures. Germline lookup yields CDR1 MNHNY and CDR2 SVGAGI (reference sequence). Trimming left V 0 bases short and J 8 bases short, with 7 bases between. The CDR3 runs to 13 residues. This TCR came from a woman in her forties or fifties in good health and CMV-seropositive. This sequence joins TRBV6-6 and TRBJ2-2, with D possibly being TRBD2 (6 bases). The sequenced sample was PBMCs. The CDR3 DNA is TGTGCCAGCAGTTACTCCGCGGGAGGGGAGCTGTTTTTT. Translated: CASSYSAGGELFF.